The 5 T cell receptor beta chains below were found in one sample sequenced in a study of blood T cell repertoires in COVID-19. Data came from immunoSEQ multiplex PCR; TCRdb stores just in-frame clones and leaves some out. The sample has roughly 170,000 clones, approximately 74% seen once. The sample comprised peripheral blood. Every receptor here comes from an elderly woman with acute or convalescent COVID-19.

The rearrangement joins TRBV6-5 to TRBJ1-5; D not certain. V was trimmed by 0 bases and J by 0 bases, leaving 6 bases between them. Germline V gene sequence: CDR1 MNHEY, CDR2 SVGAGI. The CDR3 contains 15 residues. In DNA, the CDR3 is TGTGCCAGCAGTTACTCCCCGGGTAGCAATCAGCCCCAGCATTTT. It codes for CASSYSPGSNQPQHF.

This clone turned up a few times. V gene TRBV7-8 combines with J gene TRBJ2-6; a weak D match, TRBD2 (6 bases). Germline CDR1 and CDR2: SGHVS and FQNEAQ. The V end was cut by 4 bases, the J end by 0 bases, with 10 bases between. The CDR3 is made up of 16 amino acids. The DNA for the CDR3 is TGTGCCAGCAGCTCGGACTACGACTCTGGGGCCAACGTCCTGACTTTC. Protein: CASSSDYDSGANVLTF.

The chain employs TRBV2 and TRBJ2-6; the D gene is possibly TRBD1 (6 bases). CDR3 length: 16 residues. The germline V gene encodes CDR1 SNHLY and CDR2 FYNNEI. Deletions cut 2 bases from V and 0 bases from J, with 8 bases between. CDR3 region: CASSENRVSGANVLTF. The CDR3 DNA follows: TGTGCCAGCAGTGAAAACAGGGTCTCTGGGGCCAACGTCCTGACTTTC.

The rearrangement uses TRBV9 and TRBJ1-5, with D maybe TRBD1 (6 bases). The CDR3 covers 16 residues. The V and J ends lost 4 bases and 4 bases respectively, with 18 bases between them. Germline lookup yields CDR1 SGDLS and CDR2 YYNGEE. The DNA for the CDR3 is TGTGCCAGCAGCTCAGACCCGACAGGCCGTAATCAGCCCCAGCATTTT. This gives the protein CASSSDPTGRNQPQHF. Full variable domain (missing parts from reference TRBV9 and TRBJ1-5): DSGVTQTPKHLITATGQRVTLRCSPRSGDLSVYWYQQSLDQGLQFLIQYYNGEERAKGNILERFSAQQFPDLHSELNLSSLELGDSALYFCASSSDPTGRNQPQHFGDGTRLSIL.

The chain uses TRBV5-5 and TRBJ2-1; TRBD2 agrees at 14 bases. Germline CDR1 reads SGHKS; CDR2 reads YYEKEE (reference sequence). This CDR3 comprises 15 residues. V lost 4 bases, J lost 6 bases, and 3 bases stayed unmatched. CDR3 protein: CASSIGLAGGNEQFF. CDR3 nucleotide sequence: TGTGCCAGCAGCATCGGACTAGCGGGAGGCAATGAGCAGTTCTTC.